This passage covers 22 T cell receptor beta chains from one sample sequenced in a study of neurological immune-mediated disorders. MiXCR, run by TCRdb on the 5' RACE reads, gives a single entry per CDR3 protein. The sample yields about 30,000 distinct CDR3 sequences, under 6.5% seen once. The sample was CD4+ T cells from blood. The receptors were sampled from a woman in her 50s in good health.

With respect to this clonotype: Likely a read error: the CDR3 ends without its conserved phenylalanine or tryptophan. The genes are TRBV6-5 and TRBJ1-2; 9 bases match TRBD1. Germline values: CDR1 MNHEY, CDR2 SVGAGI. Trimming at V came to 11 bases and at J to 4 bases, leaving 14 bases not matched to a gene. This CDR3 comprises 15 residues. In DNA form, the CDR3 reads TGTGCCGGACTTGAACAGGGGGCTCGTGTCTATGGCTACACCGGC. This codes for CAGLEQGARVYGYTG.

This clonotype has ten or more counts. J is TRBJ1-2 and V is TRBV27; maybe TRBD1 (6 bases). Trimming pared 0 bases from V and 0 bases from J, leaving 11 bases between. CDR3 length equals 16 residues. Looked up from germline, CDR1 is MNHEY and CDR2 is SMNVEV (reference sequence). The CDR3 DNA follows: TGTGCCAGCAGTTTATCCAGGGGATCATCTAACTATGGCTACACCTTC. This codes for CASSLSRGSSNYGYTF.

Many counts were recorded for this clonotype. This sequence joins TRBV4-1 and TRBJ1-1; D unresolved. The germline V and J ends were trimmed by 2 bases and 6 bases, with 16 bases remaining between them. Per the germline V gene, CDR1 is MGHRA and CDR2 is YSYEKL. This CDR3 region has 15 residues. CDR3 nucleotides: TGCGCCAGCAGCCAACTAAGCCTCGGCAGCCCTGAAGCTTTCTTT. Translating it yields CASSQLSLGSPEAFF.

In this sample, this clonotype turned up many times. V and J are TRBV12-3 or TRBV12-4 and TRBJ2-2, with a tentative D call TRBD1 (5 bases). The V end was cut by 2 bases, the J end by 7 bases, with 11 bases between. The CDR3 is made up of 14 amino acids. CDR3 amino acids: CASSLLGAGGELFF. The CDR3, as DNA: TGTGCCAGCAGTTTATTAGGGGCAGGCGGGGAGCTGTTTTTT.

This clonotype was seen at least ten times. This rearrangement joins TRBV20-1 to TRBJ2-2; D may be TRBD1 or TRBD2 (5 bases each). CDR3 length: 13 amino acids. V lost 3 bases and J 6 bases, leaving 11 bases between the germline ends. Germline V gene lookup returns CDR1 DFQATT and CDR2 SNEGSKA (reference sequence). The chain's CDR3 is CSASFGGPGELFF. CDR3 sequence (DNA): TGCAGTGCTAGTTTTGGGGGACCCGGGGAGCTGTTTTTT.

This clonotype has ten or more counts. The genes are TRBV28 and TRBJ1-1, with TRBD1 matching 7 bases. Trimming removed 6 bases from V and 0 bases from J; junction bases left unmatched: 7. The CDR3 has 15 residues. Per germline, CDR1 MDHEN and CDR2 SYDVKM. As DNA, the CDR3 is TGTGCCAGCAGCTCATACAGGGGCCTGAACACTGAAGCTTTCTTT. Its translation: CASSSYRGLNTEAFF.

In this sample, this clonotype turned up many times. CDR3 amino acids: CASSFGGRVVNEQFF. The CDR3 DNA follows: TGTGCCAGCAGTTTTGGTGGGCGGGTAGTAAATGAGCAGTTCTTC. This chain uses TRBV28 with TRBJ2-1, with D possibly being TRBD2 (5 bases). The CDR3 runs 15 residues. Trimming shortened V by 3 bases and J by 7 bases, and 16 bases separated the two germline ends. The germline gives CDR1 MDHEN, CDR2 SYDVKM.

This clonotype was observed at least ten times. The rearrangement links TRBV27 to TRBJ1-5; unclear D gene. Germline-derived CDR1 and CDR2 are MNHEY and SMNVEV (reference sequence). With 8 bases removed from V and 3 bases from J, the gap between germline ends came to 20 bases. This CDR3 spans 16 amino acids. CDR3 residues: CASRPTRAANNQPQHF. As DNA, the CDR3 is TGTGCCAGCCGTCCCACTCGTGCGGCAAACAATCAGCCCCAGCATTTT.

The table lists this clonotype with many counts. This rearrangement joins TRBV7-2 to TRBJ1-1; unclear D gene. CDR1 and CDR2 from the germline V gene are SGHTA and FQGNSA. Trimming took 1 base from V and 3 from J, leaving 9 bases between them. CDR3 size: 14 residues. CDR3 coding DNA: TGTGCCAGCAGCTTAGGGGCCGAGTACACTGAAGCTTTCTTT. Translated: CASSLGAEYTEAFF. The complete variable domain, with remaining parts taken from reference TRBV7-2 and TRBJ1-1, reads GAGVSQSPSNKVTEKGKDVELRCDPISGHTALYWYRQSLGQGLEFLIYFQGNSAPDKSGLPSDRFSAERTGGSVSTLTIQRTQQEDSAVYLCASSLGAEYTEAFFGQGTRLTVV.

This clonotype was observed many times. The V gene is TRBV6-6, the J gene TRBJ1-5; possibly TRBD1 for D (5 bases). The CDR3 totals 13 residues. Trimming stripped 9 bases from V and 5 bases from J, with 14 bases between. CDR1 MNHNY and CDR2 SVGAGI come from the germline V gene (reference sequence). In nucleotides, the CDR3 is TGTGCCAGTATCGATCGACAGTATCAGCCCCAGCATTTT. Its protein is CASIDRQYQPQHF.

This clonotype was seen at least ten times. The V gene is TRBV20-1, the J gene TRBJ2-1; 10 bases agree with TRBD2. Germline lookup yields CDR1 DFQATT and CDR2 SNEGSKA (reference sequence). V lost 4 bases and J lost 5; bases outside the gene matches: 5. The CDR3 is 14 residues long. CDR3 in amino acids: CSAISGRRDNEQFF. For the CDR3, the DNA is TGCAGTGCTATTAGCGGGAGGAGAGACAATGAGCAGTTCTTC.

This clonotype was seen many times. The chain is built from TRBV27 and TRBJ2-1, with 10 bases fitting TRBD1. Trimming took 2 bases from V and 7 from J; bases not matched to a gene: 5. CDR3 length: 15 residues. Germline V gene data show CDR1 as MNHEY and CDR2 as SMNVEV (reference sequence). DNA for the CDR3: TGTGCCAGCAGTTTAGAGGGACAGGGGAGAAATGAGCAGTTCTTC. It is translated as CASSLEGQGRNEQFF.

Notes on this clonotype: The limits of the CDR3 on the DNA are not certain, so only TCRdb's listed CDR3 is given. This chain links TRBV7-9 with TRBJ2-3; TRBD2, the D gene given by the table, was not confirmed from the DNA. Both ends counted, the CDR3 spans 21 residues. Germline CDR1 reads SEHNR; CDR2 reads FQNEAQ (reference sequence). The CDR3 sequence: CASSFYICSARVSSGGDTQYF.

At least ten counts were recorded for this clonotype. V and J are TRBV5-1 and TRBJ2-6, with no clear D. The germline CDR1 and CDR2 sequences are SGHRS and YFSETQ. The V gene lost 4 bases and the J gene lost 2 bases, with 4 bases spanning the gap. The length of the CDR3 is 13 residues. The CDR3 coding sequence is TGCGCCAGCAGCCAGCCTGGGGCCAACGTCCTGACTTTC. It translates to CASSQPGANVLTF.

This clonotype has a count of ten or more. The chain joins TRBV24-1 to TRBJ1-2; no firm D call. The CDR3 is 13 residues long. Germline CDR1 and CDR2: KGHDR and SFDVKD. V was cut by 3 bases and J by 5 bases, with 9 bases left in between. The CDR3 protein is CATSDTQLYGYTF. The CDR3 DNA reads TGTGCCACCAGTGATACACAGCTATATGGCTACACCTTC.

This clonotype was seen repeatedly, ten times or more. The chain is built from TRBV5-1 and TRBJ2-7; D is unresolved. Trimming shortened V by 1 base and J by 2 bases, and 7 bases separated the two germline ends. The germline gives CDR1 SGHRS, CDR2 YFSETQ. The CDR3 is 13 amino acids. The CDR3 region has the DNA TGCGCCAGCAGCTTGAACCCTCCCTACGAGCAGTACTTC. Its translation is CASSLNPPYEQYF.

The rearrangement links TRBV29-1 to TRBJ1-1; no reliable D call. Trimming stripped 4 bases from V and 5 bases from J, with 8 bases between. The CDR3 totals 11 residues. The germline CDR1 and CDR2 sequences are SQVTM and ANQGSEA. CDR3 in DNA: TGCAGCGTTGGGCAGAGAACTGAAGCTTTCTTT. This encodes CSVGQRTEAFF.

This clonotype was seen ten or more times. The chain employs TRBV20-1 and TRBJ2-5; D is perhaps TRBD1 or TRBD2 (5 bases each). Germline V gene lookup returns CDR1 DFQATT and CDR2 SNEGSKA (reference sequence). V gave up 5 bases and J gave up 5 bases, with 12 bases separating them. CDR3 size: 12 residues. In DNA form, the CDR3 reads TGCAGTGCTCGGGACCTGCGGGAGACCCAGTACTTC. Protein sequence: CSARDLRETQYF.

In its sample, this clonotype was seen many times. This rearrangement joins TRBV20-1 to TRBJ1-1; tentatively, D is TRBD1 (5 bases). The CDR3 has 16 residues. Between the trimmed V and J ends, which lost 0 bases and 6 bases, there was a span of 20 bases. CDR1 DFQATT and CDR2 SNEGSKA come from the germline V gene (reference sequence). The CDR3 DNA sequence: TGCAGTGCTAGAGATGTGGGGGTGGACAAATTCCCTGAAGCTTTCTTT. It encodes CSARDVGVDKFPEAFF.

This clonotype was counted ten times or more. The gene calls are TRBV5-1 and TRBJ1-1; D uncertain. The V gene lost 0 bases and the J gene lost 3 bases, with 9 bases spanning the gap. CDR3 length equals 14 residues. The germline V gene has CDR1 SGHRS and CDR2 YFSETQ. The CDR3 protein is CASSLGNGDTEAFF. The DNA of the CDR3 is TGCGCCAGCAGCTTGGGCAACGGTGACACTGAAGCTTTCTTT.

The table lists this clonotype with many counts. The V gene is TRBV5-1, the J gene TRBJ1-1; no definite D call. Deletions cut 0 bases from V and 3 bases from J, with 9 bases between. Germline V CDR1 and CDR2: SGHRS, YFSETQ. This CDR3 is built from 14 residues. CDR3 in DNA: TGCGCCAGCAGCTTGGCCTCTGGGGACACTGAAGCTTTCTTT. This translates into CASSLASGDTEAFF.

In its sample, this clonotype was seen many times. This sequence joins TRBV11-2 and TRBJ2-7; 14 nucleotides agree with TRBD2. Germline lookup yields CDR1 SGHAT and CDR2 FQNNGV. This CDR3 is built from 15 residues. The junction had 2 bases not matched to a gene; V was cut back by 5 bases and J by 2 bases. DNA of the CDR3: TGTGCCAGCAGCCAGGGACTAGCGGGAGCCTACGAGCAGTACTTC. Translated, it gives CASSQGLAGAYEQYF. Looking up the rest from reference TRBV11-2 and TRBJ2-7 gives the full variable domain: EAGVAQSPRYKIIEKRQSVAFWCNPISGHATLYWYQQILGQGPKLLIQFQNNGVVDDSQLPKDRFSAERLKGVDSTLKIQPAKLEDSAVYLCASSQGLAGAYEQYFGPGTRLTVT.